This T cell receptor (beta chain) was profiled in a study of CD8+ T cells in alopecia areata (dated by TCRdb to the late 2010s). About the investigation overall: Female C3H/HeJ recipients, 7-10 weeks old, were grafted with skin from C3H/HeJ donors with spontaneous alopecia (roughly 6-13 months old). Scalp clonality was compared across normal scalp (n=4), patchy alopecia areata scalp (n=8), and alopecia totalis/universalis scalp (n=8). In both human patients and the C3H/HeJ mouse model, the study applied high-throughput TCRbeta sequencing to look at T cell clonal expansion in alopecia areata. RNA was obtained with the PAXgene miRNA kit for fixed scalp, the miRNeasy kit for PBMCs, and the RNeasy kit for mouse skin. In humans, TCRbeta sequencing was performed on scalp tissue and on sorted CD4+ and CD8+ peripheral blood T cells from healthy controls and from patients with patchy or totalis/universalis alopecia areata. TCRbeta CDR3 regions were amplified by immunoSEQ multiplex PCR using 35 Vbeta forward and 13 Jbeta reverse primers.

Results and caveats for the whole study, not just this receptor: Shared TCR sequences between patients were less evident than in mice, which may be partly attributable to HLA diversity in the patient population. Unlike mouse skin, which is dominated by gammadelta T cells, normal human skin has resident alphabeta T cells that are also sequenced, and this complicates analysis of the scalp TCR repertoire. Higher clonality and more expanded CD8+ clones were observed in lesional scalp than in normal scalp, particularly in alopecia totalis/universalis, a finding suggestive of antigenic drive.

In light of the paper, this sample's time point label describes: mouse skin at time of skin grafting. To track clonal expansion, skin biopsies were taken from mouse graft recipients at the time of grafting and again 3 and 6 weeks after grafting. The receptor library was made with the immunoSEQ multiplex PCR assay. For TCR sequencing, RNA was extracted from every sample and reverse transcribed into cDNA to serve as template. First-strand cDNA was synthesized with SuperScript III using a 2:1 mix of oligo-dT and random hexamers. A synthetic immune receptor repertoire was used to assess amplification bias, and residual bias was removed computationally. Libraries were sequenced on Illumina HiSeq using 60 bp reads that covered the CDR3 and were read from J toward V. Processing in the source paper ran as follows. Raw reads were preprocessed to remove errors, and CDR3 was defined by IMGT conventions from the conserved cysteine to phenylalanine. Clonality was computed by normalizing Shannon entropy by log2 of the number of productive unique TCRs and subtracting the result from 1. Scalp TCRbeta sequences were cross-referenced with sorted blood CD4 and CD8 repertoires so that the CD4 or CD8 identity of scalp clones could be inferred. The clones in this table, taken by TCRdb from immuneACCESS, are in-frame only. Not every clone is retained; where verified, under half of the shortfall comes from an unresolved V gene, and the cause of the rest is unknown. V, J and clone size derive from that table, while D and trimming were established from the DNA sequence. This sample holds more than 1,500 clones in total, without any singletons. 9% to 15% of the sample is taken by the ten largest.

This clone registers as medium-sized (0.01 to 0.1%) within its sample. Its antigen has not been determined. The species here is mouse, which means the gene names and germline sequences are mouse ones. With the read ending 4 residues before the CDR3 end, the germline J gene is used to fill in that end. From the germline V gene, CDR1 is MNHDT and CDR2 is YYDKIL. CDR3 length: 14 amino acids, cysteine to phenylalanine. The DNA has 30 bases, all within the CDR3, and is read from base 1. V ends up 5 bases short and J 0 bases short, with an unmatched junction base count of 2. The sequencing used skin, collected at week 0. The source is a C3H/HeJ mouse with alopecia areata. Regarding MHC type, mice of this strain are H2-k. The chain was built from TRBV17 and TRBJ2-5; 7 nucleotides in the junction match TRBD2. CDR3 DNA (partial): TGTGCTAGCAGTCTGGGGGTTAACCAAGAC. This codes for CASSLGVNQD. The whole CDR3 sequence reads CASSLGVNQDTQYF.